The 4 T cell receptor beta chains given below trace back to one sample, sequenced in a study of blood T cell repertoires in COVID-19. Sequenced by immunoSEQ multiplex PCR; TCRdb stores in-frame clones only, minus some. The repertoire consists of 68,000 or so clones, with 88% occurring once and the leading ten covering about 6.4%. The material sequenced was peripheral blood. The receptors were sampled from a woman in her sixties or seventies with acute or convalescent COVID-19.

V is TRBV7-2 and J is TRBJ1-3; the D is unclear. The V end was cut by 7 bases, the J end by 0 bases, with 16 bases between. In germline, CDR1 is SGHTA, CDR2 FQGNSA. The CDR3 is 16 residues long. The CDR3 sequence: CASTWRERASGNTIYF. In DNA form, the CDR3 reads TGTGCCAGCACCTGGAGGGAAAGGGCCTCTGGAAACACCATATATTTT.

This clone was recorded a few times. This chain links TRBV19 with TRBJ1-5; maybe TRBD1 (6 bases). There are 17 residues in the CDR3. V was shortened by 4 bases and J by 0 bases, with 16 bases between the two germline ends. Germline loops: CDR1 LNHDA, CDR2 SQIVND (reference sequence). CDR3 amino acids: CASSTFTTGNSNQPQHF. In DNA form, the CDR3 reads TGTGCCAGTAGTACCTTTACGACAGGAAATAGCAATCAGCCCCAGCATTTT.

The rearrangement uses TRBV7-3 and TRBJ2-1, with 12 nucleotides matching TRBD2. From germline, CDR1 is SGHTA and CDR2 FQGTGA. V dropped 5 bases and J dropped 8; count of bases not matched to a gene: 1. This CDR3 comprises 13 residues. This CDR3 reads CASSRLAGDEQFF. The CDR3 region has the DNA TGTGCCAGCAGCAGACTAGCGGGAGATGAGCAGTTCTTC.

The J gene is TRBJ2-7, the V gene TRBV5-1; a weak D match, TRBD1 (6 bases). The length of the CDR3 is 14 residues. Trimming removed 6 bases at V and 5 bases at J, with 18 bases between. The germline gives CDR1 SGHRS, CDR2 YFSETQ. Here the CDR3 reads CASNPKTGIHEQYF. For the CDR3, the DNA is TGCGCCAGCAACCCAAAGACAGGAATCCACGAGCAGTACTTC.